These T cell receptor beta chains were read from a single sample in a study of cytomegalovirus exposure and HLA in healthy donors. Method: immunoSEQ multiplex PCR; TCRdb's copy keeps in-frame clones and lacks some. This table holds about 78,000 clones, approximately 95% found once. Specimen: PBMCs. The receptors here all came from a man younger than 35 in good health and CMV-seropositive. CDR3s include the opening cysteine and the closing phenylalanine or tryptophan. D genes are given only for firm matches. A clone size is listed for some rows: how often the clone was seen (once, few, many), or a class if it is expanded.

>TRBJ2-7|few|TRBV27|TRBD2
TGTGCCAGCAGTGCTGGGACTAGCGGGAGAGGCGAGCAGTACTTC
CASSAGTSGRGEQYF
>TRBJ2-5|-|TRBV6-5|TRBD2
TGTGCCAGCAGTTACAGGACTAGCGCAATCCAAGAGACCCAGTACTTC
CASSYRTSAIQETQYF
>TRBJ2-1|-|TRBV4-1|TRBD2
TGCGCCAGCAGCCCGAAGACCATAGCGGGAGGTAAAAATGAGCAGTTCTTC
CASSPKTIAGGKNEQFF
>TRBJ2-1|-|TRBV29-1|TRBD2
TGCAGCGTTGAGCTAGCGGGAGGAGGAAATGAGCAGTTCTTC
CSVELAGGGNEQFF
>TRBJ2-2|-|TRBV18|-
TGTGCCAGCTCACCGGGCAACACCGGGGAGCTGTTTTTT
CASSPGNTGELFF
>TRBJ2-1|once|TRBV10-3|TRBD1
TGTGCCATCAGTGAGTCTCTTGTGACAGGGACCTACAATGAGCAGTTCTTC
CAISESLVTGTYNEQFF
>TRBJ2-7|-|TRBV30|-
TGTGCCTGGAGTCGCCTGACAGCAAACGAGCAGTACTTC
CAWSRLTANEQYF
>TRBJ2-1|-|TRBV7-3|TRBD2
TGTGCCAGCAGCTTAATTCCTCTAGCGGGCTACAATGAGCAGTTCTTC
CASSLIPLAGYNEQFF
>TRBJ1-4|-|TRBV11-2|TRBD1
TGTGCCAGCAACCCTCGCCCCGGGACAGGGGGGAGGGTCGGTGAAAAACTGTTTTTT
CASNPRPGTGGRVGEKLFF
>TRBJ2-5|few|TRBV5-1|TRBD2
TGCGCCAGTAAGACTAGCGGGAGTGCGGAGACCCAGTACTTC
CASKTSGSAETQYF
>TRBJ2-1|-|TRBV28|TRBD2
TGTGCCAGCAGGGCTAAGGGGAGGGTATTGTTCGATGAGCAGTTCTTC
CASRAKGRVLFDEQFF
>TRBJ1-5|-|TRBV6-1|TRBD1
TGTGCCAGCAGTGAAGCGCCGGGACAGGGGGATCAGCCCCAGCATTTT
CASSEAPGQGDQPQHF
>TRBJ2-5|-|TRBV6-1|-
TGTGCCAGCAGTGAAGGAGGCCTAGAAGCCCAGTACTTC
CASSEGGLEAQYF
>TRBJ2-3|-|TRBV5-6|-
TGTGCCAGCAGCAGCTCGGCAGGCGGGGATACGCAGTATTTT
CASSSSAGGDTQYF
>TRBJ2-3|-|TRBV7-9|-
TGTGCCAGCAGCCAGAGGGGACTGGCGGGCACAGATACGCAGTATTTT
CASSQRGLAGTDTQYF
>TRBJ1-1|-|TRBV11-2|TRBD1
TGTGCCAGCAGCTCCGACAGGGGGGGAGGCACTGAAGCTTTCTTT
CASSSDRGGGTEAFF